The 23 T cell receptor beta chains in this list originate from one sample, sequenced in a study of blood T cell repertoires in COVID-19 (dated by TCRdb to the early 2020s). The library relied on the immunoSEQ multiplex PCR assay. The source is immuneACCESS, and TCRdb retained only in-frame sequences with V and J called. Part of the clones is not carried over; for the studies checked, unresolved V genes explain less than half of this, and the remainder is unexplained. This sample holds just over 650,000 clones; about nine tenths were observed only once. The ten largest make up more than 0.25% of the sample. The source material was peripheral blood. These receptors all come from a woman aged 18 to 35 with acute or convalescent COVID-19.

The CDR3 protein is CASSQEDSLNTEAFF. The CDR3 coding sequence is TGCGCCAGCAGCCAAGAGGACAGTCTGAACACTGAAGCTTTCTTT. This chain links TRBV4-3 with TRBJ1-1; tentative D call: TRBD1 (6 bases). V was pared by 0 bases and J by 0 bases, with 8 bases between. The CDR3 is 15 amino acids. The germline V gene encodes CDR1 LGHNA and CDR2 YSLEER.

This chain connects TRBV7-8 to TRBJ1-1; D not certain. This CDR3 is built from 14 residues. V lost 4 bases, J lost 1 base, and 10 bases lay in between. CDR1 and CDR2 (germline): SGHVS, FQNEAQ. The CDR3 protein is CASSYRVANTEAFF. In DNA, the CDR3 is TGTGCCAGCAGCTACCGTGTAGCGAACACTGAAGCTTTCTTT.

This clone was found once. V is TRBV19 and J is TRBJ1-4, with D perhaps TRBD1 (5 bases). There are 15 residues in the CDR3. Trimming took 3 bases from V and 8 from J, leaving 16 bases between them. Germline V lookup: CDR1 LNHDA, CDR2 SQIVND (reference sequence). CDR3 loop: CASSIRGPRREKLFF. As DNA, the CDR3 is TGTGCCAGTAGTATTAGGGGCCCAAGAAGGGAAAAACTGTTTTTT.

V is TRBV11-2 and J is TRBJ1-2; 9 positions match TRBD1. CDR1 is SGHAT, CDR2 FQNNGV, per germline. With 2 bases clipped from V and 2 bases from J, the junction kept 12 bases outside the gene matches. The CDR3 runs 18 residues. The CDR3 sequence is CASSLPMSGQGSNYGYTF. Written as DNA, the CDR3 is TGTGCCAGCAGCTTACCTATGTCCGGACAGGGGTCAAACTATGGCTACACCTTC. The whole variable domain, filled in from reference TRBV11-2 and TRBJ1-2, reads EAGVAQSPRYKIIEKRQSVAFWCNPISGHATLYWYQQILGQGPKLLIQFQNNGVVDDSQLPKDRFSAERLKGVDSTLKIQPAKLEDSAVYLCASSLPMSGQGSNYGYTFGSGTRLTVV.

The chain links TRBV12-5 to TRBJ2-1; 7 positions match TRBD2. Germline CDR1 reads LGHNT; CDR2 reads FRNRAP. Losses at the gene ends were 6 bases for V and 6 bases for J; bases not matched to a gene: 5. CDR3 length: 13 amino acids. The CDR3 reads CASGWGGGNEQFF. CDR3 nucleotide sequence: TGTGCTAGTGGATGGGGGGGAGGCAATGAGCAGTTCTTC.

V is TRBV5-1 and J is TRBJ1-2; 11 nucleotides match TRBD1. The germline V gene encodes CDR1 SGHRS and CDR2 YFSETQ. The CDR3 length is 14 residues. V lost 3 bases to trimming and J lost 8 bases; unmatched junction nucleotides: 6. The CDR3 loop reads CASSWGQGEMGYTF. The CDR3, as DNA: TGCGCCAGCAGCTGGGGACAGGGGGAAATGGGCTACACCTTC.

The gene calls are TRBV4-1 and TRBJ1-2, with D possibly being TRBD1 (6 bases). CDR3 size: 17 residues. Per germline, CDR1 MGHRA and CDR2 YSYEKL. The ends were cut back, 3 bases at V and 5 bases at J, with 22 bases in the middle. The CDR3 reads CASSHLRGTGHRYGYTF. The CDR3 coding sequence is TGCGCCAGCAGCCACCTCCGGGGAACAGGGCATCGGTATGGCTACACCTTC.

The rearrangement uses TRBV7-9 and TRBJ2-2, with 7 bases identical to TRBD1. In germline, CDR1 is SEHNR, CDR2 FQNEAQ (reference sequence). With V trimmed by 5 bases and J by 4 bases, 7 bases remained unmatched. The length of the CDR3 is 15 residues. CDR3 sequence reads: CASSRTGETTGELFF. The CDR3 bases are TGTGCCAGCAGCCGAACAGGGGAGACCACCGGGGAGCTGTTTTTT.

As DNA, the CDR3 is TGTGCCAGCAGCTTAGGCGACAGGGCTCACGCTGAAGCTTTCTTT. Translation: CASSLGDRAHAEAFF. The V call is TRBV7-9, the J call TRBJ1-1, with 7 nucleotides matching TRBD1. CDR1 is SEHNR and CDR2 is FQNEAQ in the germline V gene (reference sequence). J gave up 6 bases and V 1 base, and 8 bases lay outside the gene matches. The CDR3 sequence is 15 residues long.

CDR3 residues: CASSYLGTADSPLHF. CDR3 DNA sequence: TGTGCCAGCAGTTACCTCGGGACAGCGGATTCACCCCTCCACTTT. The chain carries TRBV6-5 and TRBJ1-6, with 7 bases matching TRBD1. Germline V CDR1 and CDR2: MNHEY, SVGAGI. Unmatched junction bases numbered 6, after V lost 2 bases and J lost 8 bases. The CDR3 is 15 amino acids.

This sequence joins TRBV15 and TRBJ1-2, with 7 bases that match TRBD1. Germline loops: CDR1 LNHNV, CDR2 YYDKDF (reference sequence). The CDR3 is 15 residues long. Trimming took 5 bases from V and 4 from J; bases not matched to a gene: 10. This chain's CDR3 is CATSVSDRALYGYTF. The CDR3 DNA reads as TGTGCCACCAGCGTATCCGACAGGGCTCTCTATGGCTACACCTTC.

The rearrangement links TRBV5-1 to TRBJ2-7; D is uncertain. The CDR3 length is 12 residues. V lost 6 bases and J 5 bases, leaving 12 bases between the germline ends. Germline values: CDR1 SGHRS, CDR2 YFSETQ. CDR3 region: CASTSQVDEQYF. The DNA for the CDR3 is TGCGCCAGCACCTCCCAGGTGGACGAGCAGTACTTC. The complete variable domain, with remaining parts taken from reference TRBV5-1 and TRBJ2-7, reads KAGVTQTPRYLIKTRGQQVTLSCSPISGHRSVSWYQQTPGQGLQFLFEYFSETQRNKGNFPGRFSGRQFSNSRSEMNVSTLELGDSALYLCASTSQVDEQYFGPGTRLTVT.

The CDR3 reads CASWASNTGELFF. DNA for the CDR3: TGTGCCAGCTGGGCGTCCAACACCGGGGAGCTGTTTTTT. The chain recombines TRBV19 with TRBJ2-2; D is ambiguous. This CDR3 contains 13 residues. The germline CDR1 and CDR2 sequences are LNHDA and SQIVND (reference sequence). The ends were cut back, 9 bases at V and 2 bases at J, with 10 bases in the middle.

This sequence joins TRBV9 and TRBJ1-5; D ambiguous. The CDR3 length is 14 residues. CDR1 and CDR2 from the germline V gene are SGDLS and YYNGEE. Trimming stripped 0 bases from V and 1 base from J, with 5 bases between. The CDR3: CASSVGLSNQPQHF. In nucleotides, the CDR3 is TGTGCCAGCAGCGTAGGACTGAGCAATCAGCCCCAGCATTTT. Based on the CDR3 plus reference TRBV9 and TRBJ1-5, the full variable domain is DSGVTQTPKHLITATGQRVTLRCSPRSGDLSVYWYQQSLDQGLQFLIQYYNGEERAKGNILERFSAQQFPDLHSELNLSSLELGDSALYFCASSVGLSNQPQHFGDGTRLSIL.

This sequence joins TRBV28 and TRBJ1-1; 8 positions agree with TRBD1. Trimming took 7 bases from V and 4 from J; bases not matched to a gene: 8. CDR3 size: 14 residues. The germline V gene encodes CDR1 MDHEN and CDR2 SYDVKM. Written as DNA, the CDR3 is TGTGCCAGCACCTCCAGGGGGCTAAGCACTGAAGCTTTCTTT. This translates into CASTSRGLSTEAFF.

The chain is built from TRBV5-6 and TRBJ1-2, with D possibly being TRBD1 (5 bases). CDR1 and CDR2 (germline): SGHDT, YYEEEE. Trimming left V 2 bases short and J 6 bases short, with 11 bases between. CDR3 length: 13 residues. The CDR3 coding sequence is TGTGCCAGCAGCTTCCAAGGGGTGGATGGCTACACCTTC. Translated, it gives CASSFQGVDGYTF.

CDR3 loop: CATFPGTVRGYTF. The CDR3 nucleotides read TGTGCCACTTTCCCCGGGACAGTAAGAGGCTACACCTTC. The rearrangement joins TRBV6-5 to TRBJ1-2; TRBD1 aligns across 7 bases. Unmatched junction bases numbered 13, after V lost 10 bases and J lost 8 bases. The V gene's germline CDR1 is MNHEY and CDR2 SVGAGI. This CDR3 region has 13 residues.

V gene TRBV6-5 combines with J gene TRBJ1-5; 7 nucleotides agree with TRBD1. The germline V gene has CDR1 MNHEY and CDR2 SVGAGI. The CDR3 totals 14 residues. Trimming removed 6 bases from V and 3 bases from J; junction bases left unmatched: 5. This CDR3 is CASSPGTVNQPQHF. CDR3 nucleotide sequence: TGTGCCAGCAGCCCCGGGACAGTCAATCAGCCCCAGCATTTT.

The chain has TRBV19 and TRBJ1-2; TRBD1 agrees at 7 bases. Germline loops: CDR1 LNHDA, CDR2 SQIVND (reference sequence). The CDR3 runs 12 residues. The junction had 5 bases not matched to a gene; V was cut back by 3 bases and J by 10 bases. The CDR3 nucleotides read TGTGCCAGTAGTATGGAGGGACAGATCTACACCTTC. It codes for CASSMEGQIYTF.

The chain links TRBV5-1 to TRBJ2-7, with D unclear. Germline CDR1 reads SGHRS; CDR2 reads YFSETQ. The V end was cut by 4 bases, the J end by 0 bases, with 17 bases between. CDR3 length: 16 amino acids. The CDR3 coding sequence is TGCGCCAGCAGCGCCCGGCGGTGGGTTAGCTCCTACGAGCAGTACTTC. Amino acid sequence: CASSARRWVSSYEQYF.

The CDR3 is CASSQDTGWGEHTQGTPKYGYTF. As DNA, the CDR3 is TGTGCCAGCAGCCAAGATACGGGTTGGGGGGAGCATACCCAGGGTACCCCGAAGTACGGCTACACCTTC. The rearrangement links TRBV4-2 to TRBJ1-2; a weak D match, TRBD1 (5 bases). Trimming stripped 0 bases from V and 8 bases from J, with 40 bases between. The CDR3 runs 23 residues. Per the germline V gene, CDR1 is LGHNA and CDR2 is YNFKEQ.

CDR3 loop: CASSHQRRYEQYF. CDR3 nucleotide sequence: TGTGCCAGCAGTCACCAAAGGCGGTACGAGCAGTACTTC. This rearrangement joins TRBV6-2 or TRBV6-3 to TRBJ2-7; D is undetermined. This CDR3 comprises 13 residues. From germline, CDR1 is MNHEY and CDR2 SVGEGT. Trimming removed 5 bases at V and 4 bases at J, with 12 bases between.

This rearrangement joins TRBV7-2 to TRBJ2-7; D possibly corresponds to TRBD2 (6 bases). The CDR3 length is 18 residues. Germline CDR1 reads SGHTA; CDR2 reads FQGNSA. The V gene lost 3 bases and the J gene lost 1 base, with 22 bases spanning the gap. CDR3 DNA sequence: TGTGCCAGCAGCTTTCACCTCGAAGGAGTGGCGGGGTCCTACGAGCAGTACTTC. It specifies CASSFHLEGVAGSYEQYF.